These 20 T cell receptor beta chains came from one sample sequenced in a study of T-cell reconstitution after alpha-beta-depleted transplantation in children. During its preparation, the TCRbeta library received unique molecular identifiers. TCRdb reprocessed the PCR reads with MiXCR, giving one entry per CDR3 protein. The repertoire holds about 440,000 distinct CDR3 sequences, with around 46% as singletons. The sample in question was PBMCs, obtained before TCRalphabeta/CD19-depleted stem cell transplant. Receptors were obtained from a girl aged 2 to 9 with aplastic anemia, due to receive a stem cell transplant.

The rearrangement joins TRBV20-1 to TRBJ2-4; D gene uncertain. This CDR3 contains 16 residues. Trimming stripped 1 base from V and 0 bases from J, with 13 bases between. Germline assignment: CDR1 DFQATT and CDR2 SNEGSKA (reference sequence). The CDR3 loop reads CSARGGTNLAKNIQYF. Here the CDR3 DNA reads TGCAGTGCTAGAGGAGGAACGAACCTAGCCAAAAACATTCAGTACTTC.

This clonotype appeared a few times. The CDR3 DNA follows: TGTGCCAGCAGCCAAACCGGTACCTTCTCCTACGAGCAGTACTTC. This sequence encodes CASSQTGTFSYEQYF. The rearrangement uses TRBV7-9 and TRBJ2-7; no reliable D call. The CDR3 sequence is 15 residues long. Germline assignment: CDR1 SEHNR and CDR2 FQNEAQ (reference sequence). V lost 5 bases, J lost 0 bases, and 14 bases lay in between.

This clonotype was observed a handful of times. The chain couples TRBV6-1 to TRBJ2-1, with TRBD2 matching 7 bases. The germline V gene encodes CDR1 MNHNS and CDR2 SASEGT. This CDR3 contains 16 residues. With V trimmed by 5 bases and J by 6 bases, 13 bases remained unmatched. The CDR3 spells CASSPSSGLGSNEQFF. The CDR3 DNA is TGTGCCAGCAGTCCTTCTAGCGGACTCGGATCCAATGAGCAGTTCTTC.

The rearrangement uses TRBV6-2 or TRBV6-3 and TRBJ2-7; 15 bases agree with TRBD2. CDR1 and CDR2 from the germline V gene are MNHEY and SVGEGT. This CDR3 contains 17 residues. Germline trimming cut 7 bases from V and 4 bases from J; bases unmatched to any gene: 11. The CDR3 sequence is CASTDGLAGGSYYEQYF. The DNA of the CDR3 is TGTGCCAGCACCGATGGACTAGCGGGGGGGTCCTATTACGAGCAGTACTTC.

This clonotype was observed a single time. This chain uses TRBV20-1 with TRBJ2-5, with 10 bases identical to TRBD2. CDR3 length: 13 residues. Germline-derived CDR1 and CDR2 are DFQATT and SNEGSKA (reference sequence). The CDR3 loop is CSGSGGAQETQYF. In DNA, the CDR3 is TGCAGCGGGAGCGGGGGGGCCCAAGAGACCCAGTACTTC.

This clonotype was recorded many times. The CDR3 region has the DNA TGCGCCAGCAGCTTGTATACCCGAGCGGACCAGCCGGGAGCGTCCACCGGGGAGCTGTTTTTT. Amino acids: CASSLYTRADQPGASTGELFF. The rearrangement joins TRBV5-1 to TRBJ2-2; possible D gene TRBD2, 6 bases. Trimming removed 1 base from V and 4 bases from J, with 29 bases in between. Germline loops: CDR1 SGHRS, CDR2 YFSETQ. This CDR3 region has 21 residues.

This clonotype showed up just a few times. The chain links TRBV20-1 to TRBJ2-7; 9 bases fit TRBD2. Germline CDR1 DFQATT, CDR2 SNEGSKA (reference sequence). Trimming removed 1 base from V and 5 bases from J; junction bases left unmatched: 12. The CDR3 totals 16 residues. The CDR3 loop is CSARVIRGRASNEQYF. The CDR3 DNA follows: TGCAGTGCTAGAGTCATTCGCGGGAGGGCCAGCAACGAGCAGTACTTC.

The chain carries TRBV7-8 and TRBJ2-5; D might be TRBD1 (6 bases). This CDR3 has 14 residues. Trimming took off 2 bases at V and 5 bases at J, with 12 bases between the two ends. From germline, CDR1 is SGHVS and CDR2 FQNEAQ. CDR3 amino acids: CASSLMGARETQYF. The CDR3 coding sequence is TGTGCCAGCAGCTTAATGGGGGCGAGGGAGACCCAGTACTTC.

The V gene is TRBV7-9, the J gene TRBJ2-2; 9 bases agree with TRBD1. V shed 5 bases, J shed 1 base, and the junction held 8 bases outside the gene matches. The CDR3 runs to 17 residues. Germline CDR1 SEHNR, CDR2 FQNEAQ (reference sequence). The CDR3 spells CASSPPGTGRNTGELFF. In nucleotides, the CDR3 is TGTGCCAGCAGCCCCCCCGGGACAGGGAGGAACACCGGGGAGCTGTTTTTT.

This clonotype was picked up many times. V and J are TRBV12-3 or TRBV12-4 and TRBJ2-5; 7 bases line up with TRBD1. This CDR3 contains 15 residues. Losses at the gene ends were 2 bases for V and 7 bases for J; bases not matched to a gene: 10. CDR3 sequence reads: CASSLRGQDTGTQYF. The CDR3 nucleotides are TGTGCCAGCAGTTTAAGGGGGCAGGATACGGGGACCCAGTACTTC.

This clonotype was seen many times. The chain uses TRBV4-3 and TRBJ2-7, with D possibly matching TRBD2 (5 bases). The CDR3 sequence is 16 residues long. From germline, CDR1 is LGHNA and CDR2 YSLEER. Trimming pared 0 bases from V and 2 bases from J, leaving 14 bases between. The CDR3 loop is CASSQDSTGFPYEQYF. The CDR3 DNA is TGCGCCAGCAGCCAAGATAGTACGGGGTTCCCCTACGAGCAGTACTTC.

This clonotype was detected a few times. The chain uses TRBV20-1 and TRBJ2-1; 7 nucleotides agree with TRBD2. Germline CDR1 DFQATT, CDR2 SNEGSKA (reference sequence). The trim removed 0 bases at V and 3 bases at J, leaving 8 bases unmatched. The CDR3 runs to 16 residues. CDR3 bases: TGCAGTGCTAGAGATTGGCCTAGCGGAAACTACAATGAGCAGTTCTTC. It translates to CSARDWPSGNYNEQFF.

The chain has TRBV5-1 and TRBJ1-6; D may be TRBD1 (6 bases). Germline lookup yields CDR1 SGHRS and CDR2 YFSETQ. V was pared by 0 bases and J by 11 bases, with 9 bases between. The CDR3 spans 13 residues. The CDR3 bases are TGCGCCAGCAGCTTGGAAGGGGGGCCACCCCTCCACTTT. This sequence encodes CASSLEGGPPLHF.

Ten or more counts support this clonotype. The rearrangement uses TRBV27 and TRBJ2-1; D is possibly TRBD2 (6 bases). The CDR3 is made up of 17 amino acids. Germline CDR1 reads MNHEY; CDR2 reads SMNVEV (reference sequence). V was shortened by 2 bases and J by 0 bases, with 14 bases between the two germline ends. Here the CDR3 DNA reads TGTGCCAGCAGTTTAAATAGCGGATGGAGCTCCTACAATGAGCAGTTCTTC. Protein: CASSLNSGWSSYNEQFF.

This clonotype has a handful of counts. In DNA form, the CDR3 reads TGTGCCAGCAGCCAAGATTCGACTAGCATAAACATTCAGTACTTC. Amino acid sequence: CASSQDSTSINIQYF. This rearrangement joins TRBV4-2 to TRBJ2-4; 7 nucleotides line up with TRBD2. The junction had 5 bases not matched to a gene; V was cut back by 0 bases and J by 6 bases. Germline-derived CDR1 and CDR2 are LGHNA and YNFKEQ. The CDR3 loop spans 15 amino acids.

This clonotype was counted between two and nine times. The rearrangement links TRBV20-1 to TRBJ2-3, with 10 bases matching TRBD2. The CDR3 totals 13 residues. Germline CDR1 DFQATT, CDR2 SNEGSKA (reference sequence). V dropped 7 bases and J dropped 3; count of bases not matched to a gene: 4. The CDR3 loop is CSGLAGATDTQYF. The CDR3 DNA reads as TGCAGTGGGCTAGCGGGAGCAACAGATACGCAGTATTTT.

This clonotype was recorded a few times. The chain recombines TRBV3-1 with TRBJ2-5, with D perhaps TRBD2 (7 bases). The CDR3 length is 16 residues. Germline lookup yields CDR1 LGHDT and CDR2 YNNKEL (reference sequence). V lost 0 bases and J lost 5, with 16 bases in between. The CDR3 spells CASSQDGGGSGETQYF. The DNA for the CDR3 is TGTGCCAGCAGCCAAGATGGGGGCGGGAGTGGTGAGACCCAGTACTTC.

This clonotype was observed many times. The DNA for the CDR3 is TGTGCCAGCACCCTAGGGAGGAGCACAGATACGCAGTATTTT. Its protein is CASTLGRSTDTQYF. The chain employs TRBV12-3 or TRBV12-4 and TRBJ2-3, with a possible D match to TRBD2 (6 bases). Trimming removed 7 bases at V and 0 bases at J, with 11 bases between. CDR3 length equals 14 residues.

This clonotype has ten or more counts. This chain uses TRBV5-1 with TRBJ2-1, with no clear D. Deletions cut 1 base from V and 8 bases from J, with 19 bases between. Germline V gene data show CDR1 as SGHRS and CDR2 as YFSETQ. This CDR3 has 16 amino acids. This chain's CDR3 is CASSLSTTSLGDEQFF. The CDR3 nucleotides read TGCGCCAGCAGCTTGTCCACCACCTCACTCGGCGATGAGCAGTTCTTC.

This chain joins TRBV21-1 and TRBJ2-5; TRBD1 reflects the table's D call only, with no check against the DNA. TRBV21-1 is deemed a pseudogene. The CDR3 has 15 residues. The DNA for the CDR3 is TGTGCCAGCAGCCCGAGCGACAGTTCGGCGGAGACCCAGTACTTC. It is translated as CASSPSDSSAETQYF.